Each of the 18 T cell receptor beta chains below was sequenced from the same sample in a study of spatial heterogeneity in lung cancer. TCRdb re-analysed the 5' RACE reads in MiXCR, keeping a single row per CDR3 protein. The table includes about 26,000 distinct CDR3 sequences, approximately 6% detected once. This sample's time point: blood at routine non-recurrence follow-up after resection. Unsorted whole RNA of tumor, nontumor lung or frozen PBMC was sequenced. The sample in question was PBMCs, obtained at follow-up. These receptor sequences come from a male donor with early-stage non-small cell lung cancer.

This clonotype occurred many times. The DNA for the CDR3 is TGTGCCAGCAGCCAAGATTTGCAGGGGCAAGAGACCCAGTACTTC. It yields the protein CASSQDLQGQETQYF. The gene calls are TRBV4-2 and TRBJ2-5; D might be TRBD1 (6 bases). CDR1 and CDR2 from the germline V gene are LGHNA and YNFKEQ. Trimming pared 0 bases from V and 2 bases from J, leaving 10 bases between. The CDR3 loop spans 15 amino acids.

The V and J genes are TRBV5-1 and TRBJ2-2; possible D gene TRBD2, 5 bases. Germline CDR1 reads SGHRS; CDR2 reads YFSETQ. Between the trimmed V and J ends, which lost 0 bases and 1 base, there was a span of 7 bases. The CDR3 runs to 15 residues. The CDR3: CASSLDSVNTGELFF. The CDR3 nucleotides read TGCGCCAGCAGCTTGGATAGCGTGAACACCGGGGAGCTGTTTTTT.

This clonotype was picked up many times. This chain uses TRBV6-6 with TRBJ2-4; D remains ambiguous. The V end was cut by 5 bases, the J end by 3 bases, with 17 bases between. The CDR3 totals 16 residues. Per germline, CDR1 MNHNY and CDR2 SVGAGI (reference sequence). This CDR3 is CASSRPSETGKNIQYF. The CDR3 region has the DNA TGTGCCAGCAGTCGACCGTCTGAAACGGGCAAAAACATTCAGTACTTC.

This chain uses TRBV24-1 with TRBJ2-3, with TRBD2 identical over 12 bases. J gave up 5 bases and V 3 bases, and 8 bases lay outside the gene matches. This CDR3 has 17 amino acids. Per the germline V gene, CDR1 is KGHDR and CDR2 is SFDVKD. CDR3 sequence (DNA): TGTGCCACCAGTGATGTCGTGACTAGCGGGAGCTTAGATACGCAGTATTTT. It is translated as CATSDVVTSGSLDTQYF.

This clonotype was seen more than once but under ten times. The CDR3 loop reads CASSRIKGQGTNYGYTF. The CDR3 nucleotides read TGTGCCAGCAGCCGCATTAAGGGGCAGGGGACTAACTATGGCTACACCTTC. The chain couples TRBV5-6 to TRBJ1-2; a weak D match, TRBD1 (6 bases). The CDR3 runs 17 residues. Between the trimmed V and J ends, which lost 4 bases and 0 bases, there was a span of 19 bases. Germline CDR1 is SGHDT and CDR2 is YYEEEE.

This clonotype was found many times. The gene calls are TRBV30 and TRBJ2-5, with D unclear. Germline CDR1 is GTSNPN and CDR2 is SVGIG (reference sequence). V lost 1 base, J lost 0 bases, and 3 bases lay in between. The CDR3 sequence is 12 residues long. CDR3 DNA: TGTGCCTGGAGTGCGGACCAAGAGACCCAGTACTTC. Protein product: CAWSADQETQYF. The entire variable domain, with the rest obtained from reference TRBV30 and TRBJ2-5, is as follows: SQTIHQWPATLVQPVGSPLSLECTVEGTSNPNLYWYRQAAGRGLQLLFYSVGIGQISSEVPQNLSASRPQDRQFILSSKKLLLSDSGFYLCAWSADQETQYFGPGTRLLVL.

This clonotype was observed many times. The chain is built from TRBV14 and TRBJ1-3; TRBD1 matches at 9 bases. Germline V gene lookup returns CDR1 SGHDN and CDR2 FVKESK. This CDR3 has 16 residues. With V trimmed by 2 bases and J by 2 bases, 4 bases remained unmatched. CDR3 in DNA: TGTGCCAGCAGCCAACCGGACAGGGGTACTGGAAACACCATATATTTT. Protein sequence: CASSQPDRGTGNTIYF.

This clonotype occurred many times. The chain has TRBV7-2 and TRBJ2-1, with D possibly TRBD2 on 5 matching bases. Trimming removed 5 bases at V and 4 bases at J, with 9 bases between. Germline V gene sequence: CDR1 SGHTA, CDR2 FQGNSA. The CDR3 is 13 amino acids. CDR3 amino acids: CASSLGLYNEQFF. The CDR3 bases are TGTGCCAGCAGCCTAGGACTGTACAATGAGCAGTTCTTC.

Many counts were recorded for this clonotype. CDR3 coding DNA: TGTGCCAGCAGTTATAAGTGGCAGGGGAGCACAGATACGCAGTATTTT. Translated: CASSYKWQGSTDTQYF. The chain combines TRBV6-2 or TRBV6-3 with TRBJ2-3, with a tentative D call TRBD1 (6 bases). The V gene lost 3 bases and the J gene lost 0 bases, with 13 bases spanning the gap. Germline CDR1 is MNHEY and CDR2 is SVGEGT. This CDR3 region has 16 residues.

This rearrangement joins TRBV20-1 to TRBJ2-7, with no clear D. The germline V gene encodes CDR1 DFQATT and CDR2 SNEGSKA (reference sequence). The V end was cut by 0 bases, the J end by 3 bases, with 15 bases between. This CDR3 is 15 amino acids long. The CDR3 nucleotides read TGCAGTGCTAGAGATTCGGCCAGAGCTTACTACGAGCAGTACGTC. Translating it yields CSARDSARAYYEQYV.

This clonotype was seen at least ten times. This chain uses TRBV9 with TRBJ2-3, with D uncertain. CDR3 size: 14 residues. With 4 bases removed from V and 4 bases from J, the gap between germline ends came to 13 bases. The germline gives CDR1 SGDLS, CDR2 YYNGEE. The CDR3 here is CASSRLPGADTQYF. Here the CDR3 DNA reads TGTGCCAGCAGCCGCCTTCCTGGGGCAGATACGCAGTATTTT.

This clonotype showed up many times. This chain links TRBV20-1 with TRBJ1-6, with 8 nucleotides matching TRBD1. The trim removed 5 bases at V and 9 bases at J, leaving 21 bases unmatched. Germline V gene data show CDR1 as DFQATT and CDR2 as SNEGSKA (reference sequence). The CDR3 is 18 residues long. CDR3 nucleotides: TGCAGTGCTCAGACCGGGACAGGAGAAGTGGGGAAATTTTCACCCCTCCACTTT. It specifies CSAQTGTGEVGKFSPLHF.

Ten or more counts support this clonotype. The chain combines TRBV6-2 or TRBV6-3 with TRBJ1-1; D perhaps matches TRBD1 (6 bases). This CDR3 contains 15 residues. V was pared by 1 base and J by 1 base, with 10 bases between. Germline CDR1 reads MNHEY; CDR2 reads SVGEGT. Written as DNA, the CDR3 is TGTGCCAGCAGTTACTTTGGACAGTCGAACACTGAAGCTTTCTTT. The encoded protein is CASSYFGQSNTEAFF.

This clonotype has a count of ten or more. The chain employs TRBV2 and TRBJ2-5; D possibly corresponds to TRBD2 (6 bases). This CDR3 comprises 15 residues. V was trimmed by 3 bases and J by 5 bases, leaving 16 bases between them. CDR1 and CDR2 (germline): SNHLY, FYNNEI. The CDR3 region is CASSEGAGPQETQYF. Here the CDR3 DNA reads TGTGCCAGCAGTGAGGGAGCGGGCCCTCAGGAGACCCAGTACTTC. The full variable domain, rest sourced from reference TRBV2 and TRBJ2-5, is EPEVTQTPSHQVTQMGQEVILRCVPISNHLYFYWYRQILGQKVEFLVSFYNNEISEKSEIFDDQFSVERPDGSNFTLKIRSTKLEDSAMYFCASSEGAGPQETQYFGPGTRLLVL.

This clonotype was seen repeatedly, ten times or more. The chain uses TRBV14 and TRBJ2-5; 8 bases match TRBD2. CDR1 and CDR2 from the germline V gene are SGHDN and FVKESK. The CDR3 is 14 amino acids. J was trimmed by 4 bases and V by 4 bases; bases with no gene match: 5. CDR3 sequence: CASSRGGFGETQYF. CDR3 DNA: TGTGCCAGCAGCCGCGGGGGGTTTGGAGAGACCCAGTACTTC.

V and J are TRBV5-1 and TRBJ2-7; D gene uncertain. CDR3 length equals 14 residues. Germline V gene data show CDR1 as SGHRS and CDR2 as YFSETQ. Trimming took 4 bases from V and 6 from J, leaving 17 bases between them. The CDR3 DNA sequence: TGCGCCAGCAGCCCCCAGACGGGTATCGGCGAGCAGTACTTC. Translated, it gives CASSPQTGIGEQYF. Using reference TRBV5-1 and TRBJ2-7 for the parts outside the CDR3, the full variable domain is KAGVTQTPRYLIKTRGQQVTLSCSPISGHRSVSWYQQTPGQGLQFLFEYFSETQRNKGNFPGRFSGRQFSNSRSEMNVSTLELGDSALYLCASSPQTGIGEQYFGPGTRLTVT.

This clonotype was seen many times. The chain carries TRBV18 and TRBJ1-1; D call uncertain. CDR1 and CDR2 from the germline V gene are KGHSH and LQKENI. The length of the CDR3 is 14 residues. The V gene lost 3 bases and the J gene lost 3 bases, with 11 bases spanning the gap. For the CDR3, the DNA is TGTGCCAGCTCACCGGATCTTTCCGACACTGAAGCTTTCTTT. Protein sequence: CASSPDLSDTEAFF.

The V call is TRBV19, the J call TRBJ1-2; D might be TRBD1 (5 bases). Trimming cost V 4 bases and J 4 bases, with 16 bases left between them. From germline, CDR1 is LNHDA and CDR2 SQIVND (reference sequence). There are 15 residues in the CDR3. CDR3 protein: CASSTRAESTYGYTF. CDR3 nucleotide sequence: TGTGCCAGTAGTACCAGGGCAGAGTCGACCTATGGCTACACCTTC.